Shown below are 27 T cell receptor beta chains from a single sample sequenced in a study of identical twins. TCRdb re-derived calls from the 5' RACE reads in MiXCR, one entry per CDR3 protein. The profile shows 400,000 to 500,000 distinct CDR3 sequences, 18% of them singletons. Sequenced sample: naive T cells sorted from blood. The receptors were gathered from a man over 45 in good health.

This clonotype has only a few counts. This sequence joins TRBV27 and TRBJ2-1; 8 bases fit TRBD2. This CDR3 contains 17 residues. Trimming removed 7 bases from V and 0 bases from J; junction bases left unmatched: 11. The germline gives CDR1 MNHEY, CDR2 SMNVEV (reference sequence). This CDR3 is CASTKFGGGSSYNEQFF. The CDR3 DNA is TGTGCCAGCACCAAGTTCGGGGGGGGGAGCTCCTACAATGAGCAGTTCTTC.

V usage is TRBV11-2 and J usage is TRBJ2-1; 7 nucleotides match TRBD2. Germline V lookup: CDR1 SGHAT, CDR2 FQNNGV. J was trimmed by 10 bases and V by 8 bases; bases with no gene match: 11. The CDR3 covers 13 residues. The CDR3 DNA reads TGTGCCAGCGGGAATGGCGGGGGTAACGAGCAGTTCTTC. This gives the protein CASGNGGGNEQFF.

This clonotype was observed many times. The chain carries TRBV7-2 and TRBJ2-1; unclear D gene. The CDR3 covers 16 residues. Trimming took 5 bases from V and 0 from J, leaving 14 bases between them. Germline CDR1 and CDR2: SGHTA and FQGNSA. The CDR3 region is CASSPEPVSSYNEQFF. The CDR3 DNA sequence: TGTGCCAGCAGCCCCGAACCTGTAAGCTCCTACAATGAGCAGTTCTTC.

This clonotype was found a few times. The V call is TRBV20-1, the J call TRBJ2-3; tentative D call: TRBD2 (5 bases). Trimming left V 1 base short and J 0 bases short, with 14 bases between. The CDR3 extends over 16 amino acids. The V gene's germline CDR1 is DFQATT and CDR2 SNEGSKA (reference sequence). CDR3 protein: CSARVPLRTSTDTQYF. CDR3 DNA sequence: TGCAGTGCTAGAGTCCCCCTTCGGACTAGCACAGATACGCAGTATTTT.

This clonotype occurred a few times. The chain joins TRBV6-5 to TRBJ1-1; TRBD1 agrees at 8 bases. This CDR3 has 14 amino acids. CDR1 MNHEY and CDR2 SVGAGI come from the germline V gene. The junction had 10 bases not matched to a gene; V was cut back by 6 bases and J by 7 bases. The CDR3 nucleotides read TGTGCCAGCAGCTATGACAGGGGCCTCGGTGAAGCTTTCTTT. Amino acid sequence: CASSYDRGLGEAFF.

Only a few counts were recorded for this clonotype. The CDR3 sequence: CASSPLAGVRNEQFF. CDR3 nucleotides: TGTGCCAGCAGCCCACTAGCGGGAGTAAGGAATGAGCAGTTCTTC. V and J are TRBV7-6 and TRBJ2-1; 11 bases align to TRBD2. Trimming took 5 bases from V and 7 from J; bases not matched to a gene: 7. Germline CDR1 SGHVS, CDR2 FNYEAQ. The CDR3 totals 15 residues.

This clonotype was counted at least ten times. The chain recombines TRBV12-3 or TRBV12-4 with TRBJ2-2; TRBD1 matches 8 bases. The length of the CDR3 is 16 residues. V gave up 5 bases and J gave up 2 bases; unmatched junction bases: 7. The DNA for the CDR3 is TGTGCCAGCAGTCTCAGACAGGGGACTAACACCGGGGAGCTGTTTTTT. Translation gives CASSLRQGTNTGELFF.

The chain links TRBV11-1 to TRBJ1-3; the D is unclear. Between the trimmed V and J ends, which lost 4 bases and 0 bases, there was a span of 19 bases. CDR1 SGHAT and CDR2 FQDESV come from the germline V gene (reference sequence). The CDR3 sequence is 18 residues long. The CDR3 is CASSSTDLSLNSGNTIYF. The DNA for the CDR3 is TGTGCCAGCAGCTCCACCGATCTCTCTTTAAACTCTGGAAACACCATATATTTT.

Only a few counts were recorded for this clonotype. This sequence joins TRBV12-3 or TRBV12-4 and TRBJ2-1; D is ambiguous. This CDR3 is 11 amino acids long. V was shortened by 7 bases and J by 10 bases, with 11 bases between the two germline ends. CDR3 loop: CASTWAVEQFF. CDR3 nucleotides: TGTGCCAGCACCTGGGCAGTAGAGCAGTTCTTC.

This clonotype was observed a few times. V and J are TRBV10-3 and TRBJ2-1; TRBD2 aligns across 10 bases. The CDR3 is made up of 19 amino acids. Germline loops: CDR1 ENHRY, CDR2 SYGVKD. V was clipped by 4 bases and J by 0 bases; unmatched bases: 12. Here the CDR3 DNA reads TGTGCCATCAGTGGACTTCTAGCGGGAGCTCAGTACTCCTACAATGAGCAGTTCTTC. The encoded protein is CAISGLLAGAQYSYNEQFF.

In this sample, this clonotype turned up a few times. The chain is built from TRBV4-2 and TRBJ2-1; unclear D gene. V was pared by 1 base and J by 7 bases, with 8 bases between. Germline lookup yields CDR1 LGHNA and CDR2 YNFKEQ. The CDR3 loop spans 13 amino acids. This CDR3 is CASSQADGNEQFF. CDR3 DNA: TGTGCCAGCAGCCAAGCGGACGGGAATGAGCAGTTCTTC.

The V and J genes are TRBV10-2 and TRBJ1-2, with no clear D. Germline V gene sequence: CDR1 WSHSY, CDR2 SAAADI. The CDR3 contains 13 residues. Trimming shortened V by 3 bases and J by 4 bases, and 9 bases separated the two germline ends. CDR3 bases: TGCGCCAGCAGTGATGGGCCTCGCTATGGCTACACCTTC. It codes for CASSDGPRYGYTF.

This clonotype was counted at least ten times. J is TRBJ2-2 and V is TRBV12-3 or TRBV12-4; 8 nucleotides agree with TRBD1. The CDR3 consists of 15 residues. J gave up 6 bases and V 5 bases, and 8 bases lay outside the gene matches. In DNA form, the CDR3 reads TGTGCCAGCAGTAAAAACAGGGGGGTCCCCGGGGAGCTGTTTTTT. As protein: CASSKNRGVPGELFF.

This clonotype came up a few times. The chain uses TRBV7-6 and TRBJ2-7; 10 bases are shared with TRBD1. The germline gives CDR1 SGHVS, CDR2 FNYEAQ. The CDR3 is 15 amino acids. J gave up 0 bases and V 4 bases, and 3 bases lay outside the gene matches. The DNA of the CDR3 is TGTGCCAGCAGCTCCTGGGACAGGGGCTCCTACGAGCAGTACTTC. Residues: CASSSWDRGSYEQYF.

This clonotype was counted between two and nine times. The chain carries TRBV3-1 and TRBJ1-1; D is possibly TRBD1 (5 bases). In germline, CDR1 is LGHDT, CDR2 YNNKEL (reference sequence). Deletions cut 3 bases from V and 0 bases from J, with 11 bases between. The CDR3 consists of 15 residues. In DNA, the CDR3 is TGTGCCAGCAGCCAGCTGACAGAGGTGAACACTGAAGCTTTCTTT. It is translated as CASSQLTEVNTEAFF.

This clonotype was seen a handful of times. This rearrangement joins TRBV20-1 to TRBJ2-1; TRBD2 might be the D (5 bases). V was shortened by 6 bases and J by 2 bases, with 8 bases between the two germline ends. Germline CDR1 and CDR2: DFQATT and SNEGSKA (reference sequence). CDR3 length equals 12 residues. For the CDR3, the DNA is TGCAGTGCCGGGGTTCCCTACAATGAGCAGTTCTTC. Translation gives CSAGVPYNEQFF.

This clonotype has a count of ten or more. This chain uses TRBV20-1 with TRBJ2-3; D is uncertain. The CDR3 has 15 amino acids. Germline V gene sequence: CDR1 DFQATT, CDR2 SNEGSKA (reference sequence). Trimming took off 3 bases at V and 1 base at J, with 14 bases between the two ends. The CDR3 DNA is TGCAGTGCTAGGTCGCCCCAGCCCGGCACAGATACGCAGTATTTT. This gives the protein CSARSPQPGTDTQYF.

V and J are TRBV15 and TRBJ1-5, with TRBD1 as a possible D gene (6 bases). Germline V gene sequence: CDR1 LNHNV, CDR2 YYDKDF (reference sequence). The CDR3 is made up of 17 amino acids. V lost 3 bases, J lost 2 bases, and 17 bases lay in between. The CDR3 loop is CATSSDNFRQGNQPQHF. CDR3 coding DNA: TGTGCCACCAGCAGTGACAACTTCAGACAGGGCAATCAGCCCCAGCATTTT.

The CDR3 DNA reads as TGTGCCAGCAGTTTACGACAGACTCCCTACGAGCAGTACTTC. Translated: CASSLRQTPYEQYF. This rearrangement joins TRBV27 to TRBJ2-7; weak D call: TRBD1 (5 bases). The germline V and J ends were trimmed by 2 bases and 2 bases, with 10 bases remaining between them. Germline V lookup: CDR1 MNHEY, CDR2 SMNVEV (reference sequence). The CDR3 length is 14 residues.

The genes are TRBV18 and TRBJ2-5, with no clear D. The length of the CDR3 is 13 residues. Germline V CDR1 and CDR2: KGHSH, LQKENI. The V and J ends lost 2 bases and 4 bases respectively, with 8 bases between them. CDR3 coding DNA: TGTGCCAGCTCACCAGGATTGGGAGAGACCCAGTACTTC. Its translation: CASSPGLGETQYF.

This clonotype was detected a few times. The chain has TRBV6-5 and TRBJ2-1; no firm D call. This CDR3 region has 15 residues. V was clipped by 4 bases and J by 4 bases, with 14 bases between them. Germline CDR1 reads MNHEY; CDR2 reads SVGAGI. CDR3 in amino acids: CASSSLPVEYNEQFF. DNA of the CDR3: TGTGCCAGCAGTTCCCTTCCGGTCGAATACAATGAGCAGTTCTTC.

This chain connects TRBV20-1 to TRBJ2-7; the D gene could be TRBD1 or TRBD2 (6 bases each). V was pared by 2 bases and J by 5 bases, with 16 bases between. Germline CDR1 is DFQATT and CDR2 is SNEGSKA (reference sequence). The CDR3 length is 14 residues. The CDR3 DNA reads as TGCAGTGCTAGAATTGGGGGGCCGAGCCACGAGCAGTACTTC. Translation: CSARIGGPSHEQYF.

This clonotype was counted only a few times. The DNA of the CDR3 is TGTGCCTGGAGCCTCCCGGGGTACGAAGGACAAGAGACCCAGTACTTC. This translates into CAWSLPGYEGQETQYF. The rearrangement links TRBV30 to TRBJ2-5; tentatively, D is TRBD2 (5 bases). CDR3 length: 16 amino acids. V shed 3 bases and J shed 2 bases, with 19 bases lying between them. Germline loops: CDR1 GTSNPN, CDR2 SVGIG (reference sequence).

This chain joins TRBV6-5 and TRBJ2-1; D call uncertain. V lost 0 bases, J lost 8 bases, and 8 bases lay in between. CDR3 length equals 13 residues. Looked up from germline, CDR1 is MNHEY and CDR2 is SVGAGI. CDR3 in DNA: TGTGCCAGCAGTTACTCCCATGCGGATGAGCAGTTCTTC. This sequence encodes CASSYSHADEQFF.

The CDR3 spells CSAARGGHNYGYTF. As DNA, the CDR3 is TGCAGTGCTGCACGGGGGGGGCATAACTATGGCTACACCTTC. This sequence joins TRBV20-1 and TRBJ1-2, with D possibly matching TRBD1 (6 bases). Between the trimmed V and J ends, which lost 5 bases and 1 base, there was a span of 14 bases. Germline V CDR1 and CDR2: DFQATT, SNEGSKA (reference sequence). The CDR3 sequence is 14 residues long.

This chain uses TRBV12-3 or TRBV12-4 with TRBJ1-1; 12 bases line up with TRBD1. J was trimmed by 0 bases and V by 5 bases; bases with no gene match: 4. The CDR3 is 16 amino acids. Here the CDR3 DNA reads TGTGCCAGCAGTCCGGGACAGGGGGCCCTGAACACTGAAGCTTTCTTT. It is translated as CASSPGQGALNTEAFF.

To note about this clonotype: One end of the junction fails to match germline, which may point to a read error. This chain connects TRBV7-9 to TRBJ2-7; D may be TRBD1 or TRBD2 (5 bases each). There are 14 residues in the CDR3. The germline V gene encodes CDR1 SEHNR and CDR2 FQNEAQ (reference sequence). CDR3 in amino acids: CASSPRDGSYEQYF. The DNA for the CDR3 is TGCGCCAGCAGTCCCCGGGACGGATCCTACGAGCAGTACTTC.